Below, 22 T cell receptor beta chains from the same sample are listed, as sequenced in a study of T cell responses to AZD1222 COVID-19 vaccine. Generated by immunoSEQ multiplex PCR, the TCRdb table keeps only in-frame clones and is missing some. This table holds over 110,000 clones, approximately 90% found once. The input for sequencing was peripheral blood, taken on day 0 of AZD1222 vaccination. These receptor sequences come from an adult in good health.

The chain links TRBV2 to TRBJ2-7; TRBD2 agrees at 8 bases. The CDR3 sequence is 14 residues long. J lost 5 bases, V lost 7 bases, and 10 bases had no gene match. The germline gives CDR1 SNHLY, CDR2 FYNNEI. The CDR3 bases are TGTGCCAGCACCGACGGGCTAGCGGGCGACGAGCAGTACTTC. It translates to CASTDGLAGDEQYF.

V is TRBV4-2 and J is TRBJ1-6, with D perhaps TRBD1 (5 bases). V was shortened by 0 bases and J by 12 bases, with 21 bases between the two germline ends. The CDR3 contains 17 residues. The germline CDR1 and CDR2 sequences are LGHNA and YNFKEQ. The CDR3 reads CASSQDFETGHKGPLHF. The CDR3 DNA sequence: TGTGCCAGCAGCCAAGATTTTGAAACAGGCCACAAGGGACCCCTCCACTTT.

This chain connects TRBV6-5 to TRBJ1-1; D possibly corresponds to TRBD1 (5 bases). Trimming took 9 bases from V and 0 from J, leaving 14 bases between them. Germline V gene sequence: CDR1 MNHEY, CDR2 SVGAGI. The CDR3 has 14 residues. CDR3 nucleotides: TGTGCCAGTAACTGGGGGGTCCTGAACACTGAAGCTTTCTTT. This codes for CASNWGVLNTEAFF.

The J gene is TRBJ2-4, the V gene TRBV4-1; 7 bases align to TRBD1. The CDR3 is made up of 17 amino acids. Losses at the gene ends were 0 bases for V and 0 bases for J; bases not matched to a gene: 5. Germline V CDR1 and CDR2: MGHRA, YSYEKL. The DNA of the CDR3 is TGCGCCAGCAGCCAAGACCCCCAGGGGGTAGCCAAAAACATTCAGTACTTC. Translated: CASSQDPQGVAKNIQYF.

The chain carries TRBV6-2 or TRBV6-3 and TRBJ1-5; the match to TRBD1 covers 8 bases. The CDR3 has 16 amino acids. Germline V gene lookup returns CDR1 MNHEY and CDR2 SVGEGT. The V segment lost 6 bases and the J segment 2 bases; nucleotides outside the gene matches: 9. Written as DNA, the CDR3 is TGTGCCAGCAGCCCTCGAGTGGGACAGGGCAATCAGCCCCAGCATTTT. It codes for CASSPRVGQGNQPQHF.

A few counts support this clone. CDR3 sequence reads: CASSLQGRTEAFF. The CDR3 nucleotides are TGTGCCAGCAGTTTACAGGGTAGGACTGAAGCTTTCTTT. The chain is built from TRBV27 and TRBJ1-1, with D possibly matching TRBD1 (5 bases). Deletions cut 2 bases from V and 5 bases from J, with 9 bases between. Germline assignment: CDR1 MNHEY and CDR2 SMNVEV (reference sequence). The CDR3 runs 13 residues.

The gene calls are TRBV7-2 and TRBJ2-3, with D possibly being TRBD2 (5 bases). CDR3 length: 11 residues. Germline V gene data show CDR1 as SGHTA and CDR2 as FQGNSA. The germline V and J ends were trimmed by 6 bases and 7 bases, with 8 bases remaining between them. CDR3 DNA: TGTGCCAGCAGTTCCGGGAATACGCAGTATTTT. It encodes CASSSGNTQYF.

CDR3 DNA: TGTGCCAGCAGCTTAGGGACAGGGAGGACTGAAGCTTTCTTT. Its translation: CASSLGTGRTEAFF. V and J are TRBV7-9 and TRBJ1-1; TRBD1 matches at 8 bases. Germline assignment: CDR1 SEHNR and CDR2 FQNEAQ (reference sequence). The CDR3 totals 14 residues. The junction had 3 bases not matched to a gene; V was cut back by 1 base and J by 5 bases.

A note on this clone: An end of the junction does not agree with germline; a read error may underlie this. J is TRBJ2-2 and V is TRBV6-1; the match to TRBD2 covers 10 bases. Germline assignment: CDR1 MNHNS and CDR2 SASEGT. This CDR3 is built from 15 residues. The CDR3 is CAGSLAGGMSGELFF. DNA of the CDR3: TGTGCCGGCAGTTTAGCGGGAGGAATGTCCGGGGAGCTGTTTTTT.

The rearrangement uses TRBV12-3 or TRBV12-4 and TRBJ1-2; 12 bases line up with TRBD1. The CDR3 has 13 residues. V lost 4 bases and J lost 8; bases outside the gene matches: 2. This CDR3 is CASSYGTGGGYTF. For the CDR3, the DNA is TGTGCCAGCAGTTACGGGACAGGGGGCGGCTACACCTTC.

V and J are TRBV4-2 and TRBJ1-5; 7 bases line up with TRBD1. The CDR3 contains 15 residues. V dropped 3 bases and J dropped 1; count of bases not matched to a gene: 3. Per germline, CDR1 LGHNA and CDR2 YNFKEQ. The CDR3 region is CASSHTGESNQPQHF. In DNA form, the CDR3 reads TGTGCCAGCAGCCATACAGGGGAAAGCAATCAGCCCCAGCATTTT.

The rearrangement joins TRBV25-1 to TRBJ2-7, with a tentative D call TRBD2 (5 bases). Trimming left V 5 bases short and J 3 bases short, with 14 bases between. The CDR3 sequence is 14 residues long. From germline, CDR1 is MGHDK and CDR2 SYGVNS. Here the CDR3 reads CASSPSGLHYEQYF. The CDR3 DNA sequence: TGTGCCAGCAGTCCCTCAGGACTTCACTACGAGCAGTACTTC.

The V gene is TRBV4-1, the J gene TRBJ1-2, with D possibly being TRBD1 (6 bases). The V end lost 1 base, the J end lost 8 bases, and 14 bases lay between the germline ends. Germline V CDR1 and CDR2: MGHRA, YSYEKL. The CDR3 runs 14 residues. The CDR3: CASSQVGGLRGYTF. CDR3 in DNA: TGCGCCAGCAGCCAAGTTGGGGGGCTTCGAGGCTACACCTTC.

The genes are TRBV19 and TRBJ2-2; 11 bases are shared with TRBD1. CDR1 is LNHDA and CDR2 is SQIVND in the germline V gene (reference sequence). With 5 bases clipped from V and 1 base from J, the junction kept 0 bases outside the gene matches. The CDR3 length is 15 residues. CDR3 region: CASSGTGGNTGELFF. Here the CDR3 DNA reads TGTGCCAGTAGTGGGACAGGGGGGAACACCGGGGAGCTGTTTTTT.

The V and J genes are TRBV2 and TRBJ1-2, with 8 bases lining up with TRBD1. V gave up 1 base and J gave up 7 bases; unmatched junction bases: 5. Germline-derived CDR1 and CDR2 are SNHLY and FYNNEI. The CDR3 sequence is 14 residues long. The CDR3 sequence is CASSEGQGILGYTF. The CDR3 DNA is TGTGCCAGCAGTGAAGGACAGGGGATTCTTGGCTACACCTTC.

Sample share makes this clone medium-sized. The chain is built from TRBV27 and TRBJ1-5, with D hard to call. V gave up 4 bases and J gave up 9 bases, with 13 bases separating them. Germline CDR1 and CDR2: MNHEY and SMNVEV (reference sequence). The CDR3 consists of 13 residues. CDR3 coding DNA: TGTGCCAGCAGTTCAACAGCATGGGGGCCCCAGCATTTT. Translated, it gives CASSSTAWGPQHF.

The chain joins TRBV7-3 to TRBJ2-2; D not certain. V lost 0 bases and J 5 bases, leaving 13 bases between the germline ends. CDR3 length: 16 amino acids. Per germline, CDR1 SGHTA and CDR2 FQGTGA. CDR3 bases: TGTGCCAGCAGCTTAACCGGTGGACCCTTTACCGGGGAGCTGTTTTTT. It yields the protein CASSLTGGPFTGELFF.

The V gene is TRBV28, the J gene TRBJ1-6; no firm D call. CDR3 length: 16 residues. The germline V and J ends were trimmed by 5 bases and 9 bases, with 20 bases remaining between them. Germline V CDR1 and CDR2: MDHEN, SYDVKM. CDR3 in DNA: TGTGCCAGCAGTCCGACCCCGACCAGATCAGGTTCACCCCTCCACTTT. Translated, it gives CASSPTPTRSGSPLHF. Based on the CDR3 plus reference TRBV28 and TRBJ1-6, the full variable domain is DVKVTQSSRYLVKRTGEKVFLECVQDMDHENMFWYRQDPGLGLRLIYFSYDVKMKEKGDIPEGYSVSREKKERFSLILESASTNQTSMYLCASSPTPTRSGSPLHFGNGTRLTVT.

CDR3 sequence: CASSRDRFKPLHF. Written as DNA, the CDR3 is TGTGCCAGCAGCCGGGACCGCTTTAAACCCCTCCACTTT. J is TRBJ1-6 and V is TRBV27; possibly TRBD1 for D (5 bases). Looked up from germline, CDR1 is MNHEY and CDR2 is SMNVEV (reference sequence). V gave up 6 bases and J gave up 12 bases, with 15 bases separating them. This CDR3 region has 13 residues.

J is TRBJ1-1 and V is TRBV15; D unresolved. CDR1 and CDR2 from the germline V gene are LNHNV and YYDKDF (reference sequence). This CDR3 has 13 amino acids. V was cut by 1 base and J by 4 bases, with 7 bases left in between. The CDR3 spells CATSRAVSTEAFF. Written as DNA, the CDR3 is TGTGCCACCAGCAGAGCGGTGAGCACTGAAGCTTTCTTT.

This clone was counted once. V usage is TRBV7-8 and J usage is TRBJ2-7, with D possibly TRBD2 on 6 matching bases. V lost 2 bases and J lost 7, with 21 bases in between. In germline, CDR1 is SGHVS, CDR2 FQNEAQ. This CDR3 has 16 amino acids. CDR3 residues: CASSLRRERASVEQYF. The CDR3 nucleotides are TGTGCCAGCAGCTTACGGAGGGAGCGGGCTTCGGTAGAGCAGTACTTC. The full variable domain, with the rest looked up from reference TRBV7-8 and TRBJ2-7, is GAGVSQSPRYKVAKRGQDVALRCDPISGHVSLFWYQQALGQGPEFLTYFQNEAQLDKSGLPSDRFFAERPEGSVSTLKIQRTQQEDSAVYLCASSLRRERASVEQYFGPGTRLTVT.

In this sample, this clone turned up a few times. The chain has TRBV9 and TRBJ2-2; a weak D match, TRBD2 (5 bases). Trimming cost V 0 bases and J 4 bases, with 13 bases left between them. The CDR3 spans 16 residues. Germline-derived CDR1 and CDR2 are SGDLS and YYNGEE. In nucleotides, the CDR3 is TGTGCCAGCAGCGTAGAGTCTAGCTCAATCACCGGGGAGCTGTTTTTT. Residues: CASSVESSSITGELFF.